This T cell receptor beta chain was profiled in a study of response to subunit inactivated influenza vaccine listed by TCRdb under 2018. In the study overall: Deep quantitative profiling of the T cell receptor repertoire was used in the study to follow responses to a trivalent subunit inactivated influenza vaccine. Here is what the overall study found, with its caveats: The authors suggested that each seasonal influenza vaccination may recruit only a limited number of new T cells.

This clonotype was recorded a few times. Its antigen specificity is not known. One base away there is no much larger clone; base qualities are not given. The meaning of the sample's time point label: 45 days after influenza vaccine administration. From its cysteine to its phenylalanine, the CDR3 spans 14 amino acids. Here the CDR3 DNA is all that survives: 42 bases in frame from base 1. Taken from the germline V gene, the CDR1 and CDR2 loops are MNHNS and SASEGT. The junction shows trimming of 6 bases on V and 1 base on J, plus 10 bases between the germline ends. The library was built by means of RT-PCR. Instrument used: Illumina HiSeq 2500. The raw public reads went through TCRdb reprocessing: fastp at Q25, MiXCR clone calling, in-frame beta chains kept. Every distinct CDR3 protein forms one entry, paired with its most common genes and DNA. The sample records fewer than 700,000 distinct CDR3 sequences, under 15% of which are singletons. Around 13% of the sample is in the top ten clones.

The specimen comprised PBMCs from blood, sampled roughly 6 weeks after vaccination. This TCR was recovered from a man aged 50 to 60 who received an inactivated influenza vaccine. Donor details come from another sample of the same person, matched by shared clones. The chain was built from TRBV6-1 and TRBJ2-1, with the D call perhaps TRBD1 or TRBD2, each one matching 5 bases. The encoded CDR3 is CASRDWGSYNEQFF. At the DNA level, the sequence is TGTGCCAGCAGAGACTGGGGGTCCTACAATGAGCAGTTCTTC.